Each of the 22 T cell receptor beta chains below was sequenced from the same sample in a study of Ad26.COV2.S vaccination and SARS-CoV-2 variants (dated by TCRdb to the early 2020s). What the time point label conveys for this sample: individuals recovered from natural SARS-CoV-2 infection. The library was generated by the immunoSEQ multiplex PCR assay. TCRdb retrieved this table from immuneACCESS and kept in-frame rearrangements only. Not all clones are present; in checked studies, unresolved V genes account for under half, and no reason is known for the remainder. The sample table shows 120,000 to 150,000 clones, and roughly 89% are seen once. Approximately 5.1% of the sample belongs to the ten largest clones. This specimen was peripheral blood, taken after recovery from COVID-19. The receptors stem from a human donor who had recovered from COVID-19.

The gene calls are TRBV7-2 and TRBJ2-1; 9 bases agree with TRBD2. V was pared by 8 bases and J by 9 bases, with 14 bases of the junction left unmatched. The CDR3 spans 15 residues. CDR1 is SGHTA, CDR2 FQGNSA, per germline. The CDR3 sequence: CASGSRGGSFVEQFF. CDR3 in DNA: TGTGCCAGCGGATCGCGGGGGGGCTCCTTCGTTGAGCAGTTCTTC.

This chain connects TRBV28 to TRBJ2-1; 9 nucleotides align to TRBD2. In germline, CDR1 is MDHEN, CDR2 SYDVKM. The ends lost 3 bases at V and 8 bases at J; junction bases unmatched: 11. The CDR3 consists of 16 residues. Here the CDR3 DNA reads TGTGCCAGCAGTTTCCTGAGCGGGGGGCCTAGGGATGAGCAGTTCTTC. Translated: CASSFLSGGPRDEQFF.

The chain uses TRBV19 and TRBJ1-1; D not certain. From germline, CDR1 is LNHDA and CDR2 SQIVND (reference sequence). This CDR3 comprises 13 residues. V shed 3 bases and J shed 4 bases, with 9 bases lying between them. The CDR3 DNA reads TGTGCCAGTAGTATGCAAAGGTCCACTGAAGCTTTCTTT. Translated, it gives CASSMQRSTEAFF.

The chain carries TRBV14 and TRBJ2-4; D gene uncertain. The CDR3 length is 16 residues. In germline, CDR1 is SGHDN, CDR2 FVKESK. The V end lost 6 bases, the J end lost 0 bases, and 15 bases lay between the germline ends. The CDR3 spells CASSPPQALAKNIQYF. In DNA form, the CDR3 reads TGTGCCAGCAGTCCCCCCCAGGCTCTAGCCAAAAACATTCAGTACTTC.

V and J are TRBV27 and TRBJ2-3; D is possibly TRBD1 (5 bases). The CDR3 loop spans 14 amino acids. The V gene lost 4 bases and the J gene lost 0 bases, with 8 bases spanning the gap. Germline V gives CDR1 MNHEY, CDR2 SMNVEV (reference sequence). The DNA for the CDR3 is TGTGCCAGCAGTTACCAGGGTAGCACAGATACGCAGTATTTT. This sequence encodes CASSYQGSTDTQYF.

The genes are TRBV6-1 and TRBJ2-1; D not resolved. The germline V gene has CDR1 MNHNS and CDR2 SASEGT. The CDR3 runs to 15 residues. V was pared by 1 base and J by 6 bases, with 13 bases between. The CDR3 reads CASSEVVGVRNEQFF. CDR3 DNA sequence: TGTGCCAGCAGTGAAGTTGTTGGCGTGCGCAATGAGCAGTTCTTC.

This rearrangement joins TRBV11-3 to TRBJ1-1; D possibly corresponds to TRBD1 (5 bases). The CDR3 consists of 14 residues. Per germline, CDR1 SGHNT and CDR2 YENEEA. The V and J ends lost 5 bases and 1 base respectively, with 11 bases between them. The CDR3 reads CASSQDSWNTEAFF. CDR3 coding DNA: TGTGCCAGCAGCCAAGACAGTTGGAACACTGAAGCTTTCTTT.

The chain recombines TRBV28 with TRBJ1-4; D is possibly TRBD1 (6 bases). The germline CDR1 and CDR2 sequences are MDHEN and SYDVKM. The CDR3 runs 14 residues. Between the trimmed V and J ends, which lost 4 bases and 10 bases, there was a span of 16 bases. This chain's CDR3 is CASSSTGSVGKLFF. CDR3 coding DNA: TGTGCCAGCAGTTCTACAGGGTCGGTTGGAAAACTGTTTTTT.

The chain joins TRBV10-3 to TRBJ2-7, with a possible D match to TRBD2 (5 bases). Deletions cut 2 bases from V and 6 bases from J, with 17 bases between. The CDR3 is made up of 15 amino acids. Per germline, CDR1 ENHRY and CDR2 SYGVKD. The CDR3 loop reads CAISEPGLERLEQYF. CDR3 in DNA: TGTGCCATCAGTGAGCCTGGACTGGAACGGCTCGAGCAGTACTTC.

The V and J genes are TRBV6-5 and TRBJ1-6; D is unclear. Germline values: CDR1 MNHEY, CDR2 SVGAGI. V gave up 0 bases and J gave up 10 bases, with 10 bases separating them. This CDR3 has 14 amino acids. For the CDR3, the DNA is TGTGCCAGCAGTTACTCAGGACGGACGTCACCCCTCCACTTT. Translated, it gives CASSYSGRTSPLHF.

J is TRBJ2-1 and V is TRBV5-4; D gene ambiguous. The germline V gene has CDR1 SGHNT and CDR2 YYREEE (reference sequence). The CDR3 contains 14 residues. V was pared by 7 bases and J by 0 bases, with 11 bases between. Here the CDR3 DNA reads TGTGCCAGCGCGGCAGGTAGCTCCTACAATGAGCAGTTCTTC. Amino acid sequence: CASAAGSSYNEQFF. The variable domain in full, completed from reference TRBV5-4 and TRBJ2-1, reads ETGVTQSPTHLIKTRGQQVTLRCSSQSGHNTVSWYQQALGQGPQFIFQYYREEENGRGNFPPRFSGLQFPNYSSELNVNALELDDSALYLCASAAGSSYNEQFFGPGTRLTVL.

This clone was observed a single time. The chain is built from TRBV7-2 and TRBJ2-5; D may match TRBD1 or TRBD2 (5 bases each). Germline V gene lookup returns CDR1 SGHTA and CDR2 FQGNSA. The V and J ends lost 4 bases and 4 bases respectively, with 16 bases between them. The CDR3 loop spans 15 amino acids. The CDR3 loop is CASSSPEGSGETQYF. CDR3 in DNA: TGTGCCAGCAGCTCCCCCGAGGGGTCGGGAGAGACCCAGTACTTC.

V gene TRBV28 combines with J gene TRBJ2-7, with D perhaps TRBD2 (7 bases). The CDR3 spans 14 residues. CDR1 and CDR2 from the germline V gene are MDHEN and SYDVKM. Trimming stripped 10 bases from V and 5 bases from J, with 21 bases between. Here the CDR3 reads CATRGGTRTNEQYF. The CDR3 coding sequence is TGTGCCACCAGGGGAGGGACCAGGACTAACGAGCAGTACTTC.

This clone occurred once. CDR3 region: CASSLGQSTGELFF. The CDR3 nucleotides read TGCGCCAGCAGCTTGGGACAGAGCACCGGGGAGCTGTTTTTT. The chain employs TRBV5-1 and TRBJ2-2; possibly TRBD1 for D (5 bases). CDR3 length: 14 amino acids. V lost 0 bases and J 4 bases, leaving 7 bases between the germline ends. Germline V gene sequence: CDR1 SGHRS, CDR2 YFSETQ.

The chain employs TRBV6-2 or TRBV6-3 and TRBJ1-2; D is perhaps TRBD1 (6 bases). The CDR3 is 15 amino acids. V lost 2 bases, J lost 2 bases, and 12 bases lay in between. CDR1 and CDR2 (germline): MNHEY, SVGEGT. The CDR3 loop is CASSYRLQGNYGYTF. Here the CDR3 DNA reads TGTGCCAGCAGTTACCGATTGCAGGGGAACTATGGCTACACCTTC.

This clone was found once. This chain joins TRBV28 and TRBJ1-5; D is ambiguous. Germline-derived CDR1 and CDR2 are MDHEN and SYDVKM. V was trimmed by 10 bases and J by 0 bases, leaving 7 bases between them. This CDR3 region has 12 residues. The CDR3 region is CATRNSNQPQHF. The DNA for the CDR3 is TGTGCCACCAGAAATAGCAATCAGCCCCAGCATTTT.

The CDR3 is CASSLVPGTPYEQYF. The CDR3 coding sequence is TGTGCCAGCAGCTTGGTGCCGGGTACCCCCTACGAGCAGTACTTC. J is TRBJ2-7 and V is TRBV5-4; D unclear. Germline CDR1 and CDR2: SGHNT and YYREEE (reference sequence). Trimming shortened V by 0 bases and J by 2 bases, and 12 bases separated the two germline ends. The CDR3 extends over 15 amino acids.

This chain uses TRBV6-2 or TRBV6-3 with TRBJ2-4, with TRBD2 as a possible D gene (6 bases). V lost 2 bases, J lost 9 bases, and 14 bases lay in between. The length of the CDR3 is 14 residues. Looked up from germline, CDR1 is MNHEY and CDR2 is SVGEGT. Here the CDR3 reads CASSYASQGGIQYF. In DNA form, the CDR3 reads TGTGCCAGCAGTTACGCTTCGCAGGGAGGCATTCAGTACTTC.

This clone was observed once. The chain is built from TRBV5-1 and TRBJ2-7; 7 nucleotides agree with TRBD1. Trimming cost V 4 bases and J 4 bases; bases outside gene matches: 5. CDR1 and CDR2 (germline): SGHRS, YFSETQ. This CDR3 region has 13 residues. CDR3 in DNA: TGCGCCAGCAGCGCCGGACAGGAATACGAGCAGTACTTC. Translation gives CASSAGQEYEQYF.

The rearrangement uses TRBV7-2 and TRBJ2-2; 11 bases align to TRBD1. There are 15 residues in the CDR3. Germline V gene data show CDR1 as SGHTA and CDR2 as FQGNSA. The V segment lost 5 bases and the J segment 5 bases; nucleotides outside the gene matches: 4. CDR3 residues: CASSGQGAGTGELFF. The CDR3 coding sequence is TGTGCCAGCAGCGGACAGGGGGCAGGGACCGGGGAGCTGTTTTTT.

Here the CDR3 reads CASSPRRNSPLHF. CDR3 coding DNA: TGTGCCAGCAGCCCCCGACGGAATTCACCCCTCCACTTT. The gene calls are TRBV9 and TRBJ1-6; no definite D call. Trimming took 4 bases from V and 7 from J, leaving 9 bases between them. The CDR3 consists of 13 residues. Germline CDR1 is SGDLS and CDR2 is YYNGEE. The full variable domain, with the rest looked up from reference TRBV9 and TRBJ1-6, is DSGVTQTPKHLITATGQRVTLRCSPRSGDLSVYWYQQSLDQGLQFLIQYYNGEERAKGNILERFSAQQFPDLHSELNLSSLELGDSALYFCASSPRRNSPLHFGNGTRLTVT.

The CDR3: CASSIHRDSGAFF. The CDR3 bases are TGTGCCAGCTCCATCCACCGGGACAGCGGGGCTTTCTTT. The V gene is TRBV7-9, the J gene TRBJ1-1; 7 positions agree with TRBD1. Germline CDR1 is SEHNR and CDR2 is FQNEAQ (reference sequence). J was trimmed by 11 bases and V by 8 bases; bases with no gene match: 14. This CDR3 region has 13 residues. Together with reference TRBV7-9 and TRBJ1-1, the CDR3 gives the full variable domain: DTGVSQNPRHKITKRGQNVTFRCDPISEHNRLYWYRQTLGQGPEFLTYFQNEAQLEKSRLLSDRFSAERPKGSFSTLEIQRTEQGDSAMYLCASSIHRDSGAFFGQGTRLTVV.